Listed below are T cell receptor beta chains from one sample, sequenced in a study of T cells in tuberculosis. Profiled with immunoSEQ multiplex PCR; TCRdb holds only in-frame clones, not every one. Here the sample spans 25,000 to 35,000 clones, 80% to 95% being singletons. Sample: PBMCs. All receptors derive from a donor between 10 and 35 years old with latent tuberculosis or without tuberculosis infection. Some clones in this sample may be carry-over from other donors' samples. The CDR3 runs from the conserved cysteine through the conserved F or W. D genes are given only for firm matches. Where a row states a size, it is once, few, many or the class of an expanded clone; other rows omit it.

v_call	clone_size	d_call	j_call	cdr3_nt	cdr3_aa
TRBV18	-	-	TRBJ2-7	TGTGCCAGCTCACCACTAGCGTCCTACGAGCAGTACTTC	CASSPLASYEQYF
TRBV6-5	-	-	TRBJ1-5	TGTGCCAGCAGCCCAGGGTTGGACAATCAGCCCCAGCATTTT	CASSPGLDNQPQHF
TRBV6-6	-	-	TRBJ1-1	TGTGCCAGCATCCTCGGGGACACTGAAGCTTTCTTT	CASILGDTEAFF
TRBV5-1	-	-	TRBJ1-3	TGCGCCAGCAGCTCCTCAGGGGTCTCTGGAAACACCATATATTTT	CASSSSGVSGNTIYF
TRBV7-2	-	TRBD1	TRBJ1-4	TGTGCCAGCAGCGCCCATGGGACAGGGCATGTTGGTGAAAAACTGTTTTTT	CASSAHGTGHVGEKLFF
TRBV25-1	-	TRBD1	TRBJ1-2	TGTGCCAGCAGTGACACAGGGGGCTCTTATGGCTACACCTTC	CASSDTGGSYGYTF
TRBV10-3	-	-	TRBJ1-2	TGTGCCATCAGCGACAGGCTCCAAGAAGGCTACACCTTC	CAISDRLQEGYTF
TRBV5-1	once	TRBD2	TRBJ2-1	TGCGCCAGCAGCTTGGGACTAGCCCATGAGCAGTTCTTC	CASSLGLAHEQFF
TRBV27	-	TRBD1	TRBJ1-2	TGTGCCAGCAGTTCCATTCGACAGGGGGCGCAGGGCTACACCTTC	CASSSIRQGAQGYTF
TRBV7-9	once	-	TRBJ1-1	TGTGCCAGCAGCTTAGGACAGGTTATTAACACTGAAGCTTTCTTT	CASSLGQVINTEAFF
TRBV5-4	-	-	TRBJ1-2	TGTGCCAGCAGCCTCACTGACAGCGCTAGGACCTTC	CASSLTDSARTF
TRBV15	-	-	TRBJ2-7	TGTGCCACCAGCAGAGATCGGGAAGGGCTGTACGAGCAGTACTTC	CATSRDREGLYEQYF
TRBV5-1	-	TRBD2	TRBJ2-7	TGCGCCAGCAGCGCCGCTAGCGGTCTGGCCTACGAGCAGTACTTC	CASSAASGLAYEQYF
TRBV6-6	-	TRBD1	TRBJ2-2	TGTGCCAGCAGCATTACGGGACAGACGAACACCGGGGAGCTGTTTTTT	CASSITGQTNTGELFF
TRBV9	-	TRBD1	TRBJ2-7	TGTGCCAGCAGCGTAGATCGACAGGGGAGGCCCTACGAGCAGTACTTC	CASSVDRQGRPYEQYF
TRBV28	-	-	TRBJ1-2	TGTGCCAGCAGCAATAGACAGGTTTACTATGGCTACACCTTC	CASSNRQVYYGYTF
TRBV6-5	-	-	TRBJ1-2	TGTGCCAGCAGTTACTCCTTCTCCGGGGTCTATGGCTACACCTTC	CASSYSFSGVYGYTF
TRBV19	-	TRBD1	TRBJ2-1	TGTGCCAGTAGTATATGGGACAGGGGGAGGAATGAGCAGTTCTTC	CASSIWDRGRNEQFF
TRBV5-4	-	TRBD2	TRBJ2-3	TGTGCCAGCAGCTTCTCCTGGGACGGGAGGAATGTAGATACGCAGTATTTT	CASSFSWDGRNVDTQYF
TRBV9	-	-	TRBJ1-3	TGTGCCAGCAGCCCCCTCTCCGGGGGAAACACCATATATTTT	CASSPLSGGNTIYF
TRBV5-4	-	TRBD2	TRBJ2-7	TGTGCCAGCAGCTTGAAAACGGGAGGAGGTTCCTACGAGCAGTACTTC	CASSLKTGGGSYEQYF
TRBV7-9	-	TRBD2	TRBJ2-7	TGTGCCAGCAGCTCTTCTAGCGGGCAGTACGAGCAGTACTTC	CASSSSSGQYEQYF
TRBV4-1	-	TRBD1	TRBJ1-1	TGCGCCAGCAGTCCTTTCGGGACAGGGAACACTGAAGCTTTCTTT	CASSPFGTGNTEAFF
TRBV6-1	-	TRBD2	TRBJ2-3	TGTGCCATAGGACTAGCGGGGGTTTACACAGATACGCAGTATTTT	CAIGLAGVYTDTQYF
TRBV6-4	-	-	TRBJ1-3	TGTGCCAGCAGTGACTCGAGGCCCGCCGAGACCATATATTTT	CASSDSRPAETIYF
TRBV5-1	-	TRBD1	TRBJ1-1	TGCGCCAGCAGCGAGAGGGCAGGGGGCTGGACTGAAGCTTTCTTT	CASSERAGGWTEAFF
TRBV30	-	-	TRBJ2-1	TGTGCCTGGAGTGCGACAGTACCGAATGAGCAGTTCTTC	CAWSATVPNEQFF
TRBV7-2	once	TRBD1	TRBJ2-2	TGTGCCAGCAGCTTTACCGGGACAGGGACCGGGGAGCTGTTTTTT	CASSFTGTGTGELFF
TRBV4-1	once	-	TRBJ1-1	TGCGCCAGCAGCCACCCTCCAGCGGGCACTGAAGCTTTCTTT	CASSHPPAGTEAFF
TRBV4-2	once	TRBD2	TRBJ2-1	TGTGCCAGCAGCCAAGAAATAGGGGCTAGCGGCTACAATGAGCAGTTCTTC	CASSQEIGASGYNEQFF
TRBV19	-	TRBD2	TRBJ2-3	TGTGCCAGTAGTATGCGGGGGTCGGCAGATACGCAGTATTTT	CASSMRGSADTQYF
TRBV29-1	-	TRBD1	TRBJ2-3	TGCAGCGTTGAGCCCCCCTCTAGGGGGCCAGATACGCAGTATTTT	CSVEPPSRGPDTQYF
TRBV27	-	-	TRBJ2-7	TGTGCCAGCAGTTACAGGGCCGTGTCCTACGAGCAGTACTTC	CASSYRAVSYEQYF
TRBV27	few	-	TRBJ1-2	TGTGCCAGCAGTCTCGACCGGGGGGCCGCGATCTATGGCTACACCTTC	CASSLDRGAAIYGYTF
TRBV12-5	-	-	TRBJ2-7	TGTGCTAGTGGTTCCGCTGGGGCCGCCGGCAACTCCTACGAGCAGTACTTC	CASGSAGAAGNSYEQYF
TRBV2	-	TRBD2	TRBJ2-1	TGTGCCAGCACTCAGCGGGGCTCTTACAATGAGCAGTTCTTC	CASTQRGSYNEQFF
TRBV7-9	-	TRBD1	TRBJ2-1	TGTGCCAGCGATCGGACAGGGGTCAAACCTGAGCAGTTCTTC	CASDRTGVKPEQFF
TRBV11-2	-	-	TRBJ1-1	TGTGCCAGCAGCTTAGAACCGTCGGGGAGCACTGAAGCTTTCTTT	CASSLEPSGSTEAFF
TRBV6-1	-	-	TRBJ1-1	TGTGCCAGCACCTTAATTCAGACTGAAGCTTTCTTT	CASTLIQTEAFF
TRBV7-6	once	TRBD1	TRBJ1-2	TGTGCCAGCAGCTTAGAGGCAGGGGGCGTTATGAGTGGCTACACCTTC	CASSLEAGGVMSGYTF
TRBV28	-	-	TRBJ1-1	TGTGCCAGCAGTTTAATCAGGGGAAACACTGAAGCTTTCTTT	CASSLIRGNTEAFF
TRBV10-2	-	-	TRBJ2-7	TGCGCCAGCAGTGACCCGACTTCTCTCGAGCAGTACTTC	CASSDPTSLEQYF
TRBV19	-	TRBD1	TRBJ1-5	TGTGCCAGTAGAACTTTTATGGCGGGACAGGGCCCTAATCAGCCCCAGCATTTT	CASRTFMAGQGPNQPQHF
TRBV4-1	-	TRBD2	TRBJ2-7	TGCGCCAGCAGCCGCTCTGGGCGGGGGGCTTACGAGCAGTACTTC	CASSRSGRGAYEQYF
TRBV6-7	-	TRBD1	TRBJ2-7	TGTGCCAGCAGTGCGACACCTGGACAGGGATCATACGAGCAGTACTTC	CASSATPGQGSYEQYF
TRBV5-1	-	-	TRBJ1-1	TGCGCCAGCTCCCAGGGGAACACTGAAGCTTTCTTT	CASSQGNTEAFF
TRBV30	-	-	TRBJ1-5	TGTGCCTGGAGGACGAGGGATTCAGAACAGCCCCAGCATTTT	CAWRTRDSEQPQHF
TRBV10-3	-	TRBD1	TRBJ1-2	TGTGCCATCAGTGCTGGGGGACAGGAAGTTTATGGCTACACCTTC	CAISAGGQEVYGYTF
TRBV2	-	-	TRBJ2-5	TGTGCCAGCAAACAGGGCGAAGAGACCCAGTACTTC	CASKQGEETQYF
TRBV30	-	-	TRBJ1-2	TGTGCCTGGAGCCCAAAGGGGGACTATGGCTACACCTTC	CAWSPKGDYGYTF
TRBV4-1	-	-	TRBJ2-5	TGCGCCAGCAGCCAAGTGCGAGGGAGTCTTAAAGAGACCCAGTACTTC	CASSQVRGSLKETQYF
TRBV5-1	-	-	TRBJ2-1	TGCGCCAGCAGCTCGAGCGGTGCCTCCTACAATGAGCAGTTCTTC	CASSSSGASYNEQFF
TRBV25-1	-	-	TRBJ2-7	TGTGCCAGCAGTGTCGGGGGGCTATTGTACGAGCAGTACTTC	CASSVGGLLYEQYF